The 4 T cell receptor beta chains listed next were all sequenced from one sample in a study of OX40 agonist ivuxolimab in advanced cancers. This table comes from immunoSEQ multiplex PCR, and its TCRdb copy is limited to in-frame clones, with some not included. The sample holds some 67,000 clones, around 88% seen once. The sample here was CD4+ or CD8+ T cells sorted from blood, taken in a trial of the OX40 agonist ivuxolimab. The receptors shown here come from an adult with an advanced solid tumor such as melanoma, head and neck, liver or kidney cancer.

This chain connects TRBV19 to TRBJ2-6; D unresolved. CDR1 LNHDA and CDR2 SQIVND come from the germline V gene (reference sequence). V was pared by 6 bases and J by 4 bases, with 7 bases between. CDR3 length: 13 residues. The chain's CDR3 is CASRSPGANVLTF. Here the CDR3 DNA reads TGTGCCAGTAGATCCCCCGGGGCCAACGTCCTGACTTTC.

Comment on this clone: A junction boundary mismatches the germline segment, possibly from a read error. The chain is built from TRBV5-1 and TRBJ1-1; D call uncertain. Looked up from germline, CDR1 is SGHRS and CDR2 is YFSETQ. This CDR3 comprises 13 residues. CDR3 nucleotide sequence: TGCGCCAGCAGCTTGTTCGCCAACAGTGAAGCTTTCTTT. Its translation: CASSLFANSEAFF.

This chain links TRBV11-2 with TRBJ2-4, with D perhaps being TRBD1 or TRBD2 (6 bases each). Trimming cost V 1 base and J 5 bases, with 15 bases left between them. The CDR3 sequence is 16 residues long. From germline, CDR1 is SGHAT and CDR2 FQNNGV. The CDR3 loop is CASSLGGGGLENIQYF. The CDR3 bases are TGTGCCAGCAGCTTAGGTGGAGGGGGACTCGAAAACATTCAGTACTTC.

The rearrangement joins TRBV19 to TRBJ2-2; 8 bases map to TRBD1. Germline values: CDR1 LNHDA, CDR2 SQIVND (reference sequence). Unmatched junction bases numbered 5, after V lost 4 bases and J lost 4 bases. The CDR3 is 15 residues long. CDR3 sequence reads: CASSKGTGVTGELFF. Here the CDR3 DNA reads TGTGCCAGTAGTAAAGGGACAGGAGTCACCGGGGAGCTGTTTTTT.